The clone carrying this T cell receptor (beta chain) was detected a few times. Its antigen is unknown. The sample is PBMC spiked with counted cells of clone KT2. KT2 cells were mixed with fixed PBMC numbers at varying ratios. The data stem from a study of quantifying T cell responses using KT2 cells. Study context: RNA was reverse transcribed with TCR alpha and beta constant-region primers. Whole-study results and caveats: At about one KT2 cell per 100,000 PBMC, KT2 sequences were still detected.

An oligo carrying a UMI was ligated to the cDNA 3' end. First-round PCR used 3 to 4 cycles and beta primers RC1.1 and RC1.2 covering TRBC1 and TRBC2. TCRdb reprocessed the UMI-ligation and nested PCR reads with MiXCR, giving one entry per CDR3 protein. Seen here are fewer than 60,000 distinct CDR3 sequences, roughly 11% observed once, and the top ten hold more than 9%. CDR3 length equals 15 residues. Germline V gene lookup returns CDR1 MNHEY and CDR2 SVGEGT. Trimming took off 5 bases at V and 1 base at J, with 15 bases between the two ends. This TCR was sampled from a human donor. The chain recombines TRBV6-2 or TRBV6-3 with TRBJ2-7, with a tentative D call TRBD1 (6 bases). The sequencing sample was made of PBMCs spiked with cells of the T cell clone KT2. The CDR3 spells CASSDPGQPSYEQYF. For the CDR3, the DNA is TGTGCCAGCAGTGATCCGGGACAACCTTCCTACGAGCAGTACTTC.